These 5 T cell receptor beta chains were sequenced from one sample in a study of blood T cell repertoires in COVID-19. TCRdb keeps only in-frame clones here, not all; method: immunoSEQ multiplex PCR. The repertoire holds about 55,000 clones, with around 90% as singletons. The sequenced material came from peripheral blood. The source is a man aged 55-75 years with acute or convalescent COVID-19.

The chain recombines TRBV6-5 with TRBJ2-5, with TRBD2 matching over 10 bases. The CDR3 is made up of 16 amino acids. CDR1 and CDR2 (germline): MNHEY, SVGAGI. Germline trimming cut 4 bases from V and 4 bases from J; bases unmatched to any gene: 9. The CDR3 coding sequence is TGTGCCAGCAGTTCCTCCATAGCGGGAGGTTCAGAGACCCAGTACTTC. Translating it yields CASSSSIAGGSETQYF.

This chain joins TRBV4-2 and TRBJ2-4; 11 positions match TRBD2. With V trimmed by 3 bases and J by 6 bases, 7 bases remained unmatched. Germline assignment: CDR1 LGHNA and CDR2 YNFKEQ. The CDR3 spans 16 residues. CDR3 loop: CASSHGSTSGRNIQYF. The CDR3 DNA follows: TGTGCCAGCAGCCATGGATCTACTAGCGGGAGAAACATTCAGTACTTC.

V is TRBV19 and J is TRBJ1-5; no firm D call. Germline values: CDR1 LNHDA, CDR2 SQIVND (reference sequence). There are 14 residues in the CDR3. Between the trimmed V and J ends, which lost 7 bases and 0 bases, there was a span of 10 bases. DNA of the CDR3: TGTGCCAGTACCCCGGTTGCTAGCAATCAGCCCCAGCATTTT. Protein: CASTPVASNQPQHF.

The chain has TRBV27 and TRBJ1-1; D possibly corresponds to TRBD1 (6 bases). Germline CDR1 is MNHEY and CDR2 is SMNVEV (reference sequence). Trimming pared 8 bases from V and 10 bases from J, leaving 23 bases between. The CDR3 is 14 residues long. CDR3 nucleotide sequence: TGTGCCAGCGGGGGCTACGGGGCCGTTCTAGGAGCTTTCTTT. Its protein product is CASGGYGAVLGAFF.

This clone was recorded only once. The chain uses TRBV11-3 and TRBJ1-2; no clear D. The V and J ends lost 5 bases and 1 base respectively, with 14 bases between them. This CDR3 has 15 residues. Germline loops: CDR1 SGHNT, CDR2 YENEEA. The CDR3 protein is CASSPIKRDNYGYTF. Here the CDR3 DNA reads TGTGCCAGCAGCCCCATTAAGAGGGATAACTATGGCTACACCTTC. The whole variable domain, remainder taken from reference TRBV11-3 and TRBJ1-2, is EAGVVQSPRYKIIEKKQPVAFWCNPISGHNTLYWYLQNLGQGPELLIRYENEEAVDDSQLPKDRFSAERLKGVDSTLKIQPAELGDSAVYLCASSPIKRDNYGYTFGSGTRLTVV.